This T cell receptor (beta chain) came from a study of blood T cell repertoires in COVID-19. Study context: Both acute and convalescent COVID-19 samples were obtained from the United States, Italy and Spain. PBMCs, B-cell-depleted T cells, or T cells were the source of the cDNA or gDNA that made up the material.

Original analysis: Reference gene primer amplification yielded estimated nucleated cell counts. The assay was immunoSEQ multiplex PCR, and TCRdb's table has in-frame clones only and misses some. The V and J calls and the clone size are those of that table, but D and trimming were determined from the DNA. The table shows around 150,000 clones, with 93% occurring only once. The CDR3 contains 12 residues. The V and J ends lost 6 bases and 7 bases, in that order; junction bases with no gene match: 2. Sequenced material: peripheral blood. The receptor was derived from a woman aged 55-69 years with COVID-19, enrolled during active disease. The V call is TRBV12-3 or TRBV12-4, the J call TRBJ1-2; TRBD1 agrees at 10 bases. The CDR3 DNA reads TGTGCCAGCAGGACAGGGGGCGGTGGCTACACCTTC. Translation gives CASRTGGGGYTF.